The rows below give T cell receptor beta chains drawn from one sample of a study of blood T cell repertoires in COVID-19. The repertoire was sequenced with immunoSEQ multiplex PCR; TCRdb's copy has only in-frame clones and lacks some. The data contain roughly 64,000 clones, approximately 86% of them seen just once; the ten biggest clones take up less than 1.5%. The sample comprised peripheral blood. The receptors stem from a man aged 40-49 years with acute or convalescent COVID-19. CDR3s include the opening cysteine and the closing phenylalanine or tryptophan. The D gene is left open where the match is weak. Only part of the rows carry a size: once, few, many, or a class if the clone is expanded.

V gene: TRBV24-1; D gene: TRBD1; clone size: NA; J gene: TRBJ1-1; CDR3 protein: CATAGFSGGLAEAFF; CDR3 DNA: TGTGCCACCGCGGGGTTCTCAGGGGGCCTCGCTGAAGCTTTCTTT
V gene: TRBV3-1/TRBV3-2; D gene: NA; clone size: NA; J gene: TRBJ1-2; CDR3 protein: CASSPERLLSDGYTF; CDR3 DNA: TGTGCCAGCAGCCCAGAGAGGTTATTGTCGGATGGCTACACCTTC
V gene: TRBV5-1; D gene: TRBD1; clone size: NA; J gene: TRBJ1-2; CDR3 protein: CASSLDRGGYTF; CDR3 DNA: TGCGCCAGCAGCTTGGACAGGGGTGGCTACACCTTC
V gene: TRBV5-1; D gene: NA; clone size: NA; J gene: TRBJ1-1; CDR3 protein: CASSSRPGLGDTEAFF; CDR3 DNA: TGCGCCAGCAGCTCCCGGCCCGGGCTGGGAGACACTGAAGCTTTCTTT
V gene: TRBV27; D gene: NA; clone size: NA; J gene: TRBJ1-2; CDR3 protein: CASSADAREYTF; CDR3 DNA: TGTGCCAGCAGCGCGGACGCCCGGGAGTACACCTTC
V gene: TRBV2; D gene: NA; clone size: NA; J gene: TRBJ2-3; CDR3 protein: CASSDSAGTQYF; CDR3 DNA: TGTGCCAGCAGTGACTCAGCAGGTACGCAGTATTTT
V gene: TRBV5-6; D gene: NA; clone size: NA; J gene: TRBJ1-1; CDR3 protein: CASSLTGGVEAFF; CDR3 DNA: TGTGCCAGCAGCTTGACGGGAGGGGTTGAAGCTTTCTTT
V gene: TRBV19; D gene: NA; clone size: NA; J gene: TRBJ1-1; CDR3 protein: CASSARDNRPEAFF; CDR3 DNA: TGTGCCAGTAGTGCCCGGGACAATCGCCCTGAAGCTTTCTTT
V gene: TRBV25-1; D gene: TRBD1; clone size: NA; J gene: TRBJ1-2; CDR3 protein: CASSEFGQEVVVGYTF; CDR3 DNA: TGTGCCAGCAGTGAATTTGGACAGGAGGTGGTGGTTGGCTACACCTTC
V gene: TRBV30; D gene: NA; clone size: NA; J gene: TRBJ2-2; CDR3 protein: CAWSVRRAGAGTGELFF; CDR3 DNA: TGTGCCTGGAGTGTACGGCGGGCAGGGGCGGGCACCGGGGAGCTGTTTTTT
V gene: TRBV7-2; D gene: NA; clone size: NA; J gene: TRBJ2-7; CDR3 protein: CASSFRQEDSVDF; CDR3 DNA: TGTGCCAGCAGCTTCCGACAGGAGGACTCTGTGGACTTC
V gene: TRBV9; D gene: NA; clone size: NA; J gene: TRBJ1-3; CDR3 protein: CASSVPLSVLHSGNTIYF; CDR3 DNA: TGTGCCAGCAGCGTACCGCTATCCGTTCTTCACTCTGGAAACACCATATATTTT
V gene: TRBV10-1; D gene: NA; clone size: NA; J gene: TRBJ1-1; CDR3 protein: CASRTVNTEAFF; CDR3 DNA: TGCGCCAGCAGAACAGTGAACACTGAAGCTTTCTTT
V gene: TRBV10-1; D gene: NA; clone size: NA; J gene: TRBJ2-3; CDR3 protein: CASSDGGWTDTQYF; CDR3 DNA: TGCGCCAGCAGTGATGGGGGGTGGACAGATACGCAGTATTTT
V gene: TRBV4-1; D gene: NA; clone size: NA; J gene: TRBJ1-4; CDR3 protein: CASSPGGGFNEKLFF; CDR3 DNA: TGCGCCAGCAGCCCGGGGGGAGGTTTTAATGAAAAACTGTTTTTT
V gene: TRBV25-1; D gene: TRBD1; clone size: NA; J gene: TRBJ2-2; CDR3 protein: CASSEGQGAYTGELFF; CDR3 DNA: TGTGCCAGCAGTGAAGGACAGGGGGCTTATACCGGGGAGCTGTTTTTT
V gene: TRBV5-1; D gene: TRBD1; clone size: NA; J gene: TRBJ2-5; CDR3 protein: CASSSQGKETQYF; CDR3 DNA: TGCGCCAGCAGCTCACAGGGGAAGGAGACCCAGTACTTC
V gene: TRBV9; D gene: TRBD1; clone size: NA; J gene: TRBJ2-5; CDR3 protein: CASSVVGTGQETQYF; CDR3 DNA: TGTGCCAGCAGCGTAGTTGGGACAGGTCAAGAGACCCAGTACTTC
V gene: TRBV6-5; D gene: TRBD2; clone size: NA; J gene: TRBJ2-2; CDR3 protein: CASSYGLAGNTGELFF; CDR3 DNA: TGTGCCAGCAGTTATGGACTAGCGGGGAACACCGGGGAGCTGTTTTTT
V gene: TRBV6-5; D gene: NA; clone size: NA; J gene: TRBJ1-2; CDR3 protein: CASSPTQDYGYTF; CDR3 DNA: TGTGCCAGCAGCCCAACACAGGACTATGGCTACACCTTC
V gene: TRBV27; D gene: NA; clone size: NA; J gene: TRBJ2-1; CDR3 protein: CAPKELAPYNEQFF; CDR3 DNA: TGTGCCCCTAAGGAGCTAGCTCCATACAATGAGCAGTTCTTC
V gene: TRBV7-7; D gene: NA; clone size: NA; J gene: TRBJ2-5; CDR3 protein: CASGPPDRHQETQYF; CDR3 DNA: TGTGCCAGCGGACCCCCCGACAGGCACCAAGAGACCCAGTACTTC
V gene: TRBV5-8; D gene: TRBD1; clone size: NA; J gene: TRBJ1-1; CDR3 protein: CASSLRDRQAFF; CDR3 DNA: TGTGCCAGCAGCCTTCGGGACAGGCAAGCTTTCTTT
V gene: TRBV5-1; D gene: NA; clone size: NA; J gene: TRBJ1-2; CDR3 protein: CASSPAGVGYTF; CDR3 DNA: TGCGCCAGCAGCCCGGCGGGGGTCGGCTACACCTTC
V gene: TRBV30; D gene: NA; clone size: NA; J gene: TRBJ1-1; CDR3 protein: CAWSRGQFMNTEAFF; CDR3 DNA: TGTGCCTGGAGCCGCGGACAGTTCATGAACACTGAAGCTTTCTTT
V gene: TRBV29-1; D gene: NA; clone size: NA; J gene: TRBJ1-6; CDR3 protein: CSVSGDHNSPLHF; CDR3 DNA: TGCAGCGTTTCGGGGGATCATAATTCACCCCTCCACTTT
V gene: TRBV3-1/TRBV3-2; D gene: NA; clone size: NA; J gene: TRBJ1-3; CDR3 protein: CASSRGGLPGNTIYF; CDR3 DNA: TGTGCCAGCAGCCGCGGGGGGTTGCCTGGAAACACCATATATTTT
V gene: TRBV4-1; D gene: NA; clone size: NA; J gene: TRBJ2-7; CDR3 protein: CASSLSVQPYEQYF; CDR3 DNA: TGCGCCAGCAGCCTTTCAGTACAGCCCTACGAGCAGTACTTC
V gene: TRBV7-2; D gene: TRBD1; clone size: NA; J gene: TRBJ2-7; CDR3 protein: CASSFRPGTGYEQYF; CDR3 DNA: TGTGCCAGCAGCTTTAGGCCCGGGACAGGATACGAGCAGTACTTC
V gene: TRBV25-1; D gene: TRBD1; clone size: NA; J gene: TRBJ1-1; CDR3 protein: CASTVGQGLTEAFF; CDR3 DNA: TGTGCCAGCACGGTAGGACAGGGATTGACTGAAGCTTTCTTT
V gene: TRBV9; D gene: NA; clone size: NA; J gene: TRBJ2-1; CDR3 protein: CASSPRTFPLYNEQFF; CDR3 DNA: TGTGCCAGCAGCCCGAGGACTTTCCCCCTGTACAATGAGCAGTTCTTC
V gene: TRBV2; D gene: NA; clone size: once; J gene: TRBJ1-4; CDR3 protein: CASSSRRATNEKLFF; CDR3 DNA: TGTGCCAGCAGTTCCAGGCGCGCAACTAATGAAAAACTGTTTTTT
V gene: TRBV15; D gene: TRBD1; clone size: NA; J gene: TRBJ1-2; CDR3 protein: CATSKGQGASGYTF; CDR3 DNA: TGTGCCACCAGCAAGGGACAGGGGGCATCTGGCTACACCTTC
V gene: TRBV6-5; D gene: TRBD2; clone size: NA; J gene: TRBJ2-1; CDR3 protein: CASTPGTSGIGQFF; CDR3 DNA: TGTGCCAGCACTCCCGGGACTAGCGGAATCGGGCAGTTCTTC
V gene: TRBV4-1; D gene: NA; clone size: NA; J gene: TRBJ2-1; CDR3 protein: CASSQGLQSPNEQFF; CDR3 DNA: TGCGCCAGCAGCCAAGGACTTCAATCCCCCAATGAGCAGTTCTTC
V gene: TRBV11-3; D gene: NA; clone size: NA; J gene: TRBJ1-3; CDR3 protein: CASSSRDYSNTIYF; CDR3 DNA: TGTGCCAGCAGCTCCAGGGACTATTCAAACACCATATATTTT
V gene: TRBV12-3/TRBV12-4; D gene: NA; clone size: NA; J gene: TRBJ1-5; CDR3 protein: CASSLSQPQHF; CDR3 DNA: TGTGCCAGCAGTTTGAGTCAGCCCCAGCATTTT
V gene: TRBV2; D gene: NA; clone size: NA; J gene: TRBJ1-1; CDR3 protein: CASSENLFRVTEAFF; CDR3 DNA: TGTGCCAGCAGTGAAAACCTCTTCCGGGTTACTGAAGCTTTCTTT
V gene: TRBV7-8; D gene: TRBD2; clone size: NA; J gene: TRBJ2-5; CDR3 protein: CASSFRLAEETQYF; CDR3 DNA: TGTGCCAGCAGCTTTCGACTAGCGGAAGAGACCCAGTACTTC
V gene: TRBV10-1; D gene: NA; clone size: few; J gene: TRBJ2-7; CDR3 protein: CASSQGLTVLSAQYF; CDR3 DNA: TGCGCCAGCAGCCAGGGCTTGACGGTCCTATCTGCGCAGTACTTC
V gene: TRBV28; D gene: NA; clone size: NA; J gene: TRBJ1-1; CDR3 protein: CASSTYGGSNTEAFF; CDR3 DNA: TGTGCCAGCAGTACGTACGGAGGATCGAACACTGAAGCTTTCTTT